This passage covers 10 T cell receptor beta chains from one sample sequenced in a study of blood T cells in healthy people across ages. Primed by a sample-barcoded 5' primer and a J-beta primer mix, a second PCR proceeded for about 6 to 11 cycles. One entry per CDR3 protein results from TCRdb running MiXCR on the 5' RACE reads. The data show roughly 500,000 distinct CDR3 sequences, 27% seen once. The specimen was blood. The receptors were sampled from a woman aged 70-85 years in good health.

CDR3 in amino acids: CASTLDRGDEAFF. The DNA of the CDR3 is TGTGCCAGCACTCTGGACAGGGGCGATGAAGCTTTCTTT. The V gene is TRBV2, the J gene TRBJ1-1; 9 bases match TRBD1. Unmatched junction bases numbered 7, after V lost 7 bases and J lost 7 bases. This CDR3 is built from 13 residues. Germline values: CDR1 SNHLY, CDR2 FYNNEI.

This clonotype was detected a few times. The chain couples TRBV4-2 to TRBJ2-5; 13 nucleotides match TRBD2. V was clipped by 2 bases and J by 5 bases; unmatched bases: 5. Germline CDR1 and CDR2: LGHNA and YNFKEQ. The CDR3 loop spans 16 amino acids. CDR3 nucleotides: TGTGCCAGCAGCCAATCGGGACTAGCGGGGAGGGAGACCCAGTACTTC. Amino acid sequence: CASSQSGLAGRETQYF.

V and J are TRBV6-1 and TRBJ2-5, with D perhaps being TRBD1 or TRBD2 (5 bases each). Germline V gene data show CDR1 as MNHNS and CDR2 as SASEGT. The CDR3 runs to 14 residues. The V end lost 5 bases, the J end lost 8 bases, and 18 bases lay between the germline ends. CDR3 residues: CASSPRDGDPTQYF. Here the CDR3 DNA reads TGTGCCAGCAGTCCCCGGGACGGGGACCCCACCCAGTACTTC.

The table lists this clonotype with a few counts. The chain carries TRBV20-1 and TRBJ1-1; no firm D call. This CDR3 region has 13 residues. Looked up from germline, CDR1 is DFQATT and CDR2 is SNEGSKA (reference sequence). Trimming took 3 bases from V and 0 from J, leaving 8 bases between them. CDR3 residues: CSARPGMNTEAFF. CDR3 DNA sequence: TGCAGTGCTAGGCCCGGAATGAACACTGAAGCTTTCTTT.

The chain carries TRBV7-2 and TRBJ2-1; the D is unclear. Germline CDR1 reads SGHTA; CDR2 reads FQGNSA. The ends were cut back, 3 bases at V and 5 bases at J, with 8 bases in the middle. The CDR3 is made up of 13 amino acids. Here the CDR3 reads CASSFSGNNEQFF. The DNA of the CDR3 is TGTGCCAGCAGCTTTTCGGGTAACAATGAGCAGTTCTTC.

This clonotype turned up a few times. The chain uses TRBV7-6 and TRBJ1-4; 7 positions agree with TRBD1. J was trimmed by 0 bases and V by 4 bases; bases with no gene match: 8. This CDR3 has 17 residues. In germline, CDR1 is SGHVS, CDR2 FNYEAQ. The CDR3 DNA reads TGTGCCAGCAGCTCCCGGACAGGCATTGCAACTAATGAAAAACTGTTTTTT. Its translation: CASSSRTGIATNEKLFF.

This clonotype appeared a few times. Sequence at one end of the junction differs from germline and may be a read error. The J gene is TRBJ2-4, the V gene TRBV6-5; TRBD2 aligns across 9 bases. Per the germline V gene, CDR1 is MNHEY and CDR2 is SVGAGI. The CDR3 runs to 16 residues. For the CDR3, the DNA is TGTGCCAGCAGTTCCCGGGGGGGACTAGCCAAAAACACTCAGTACTTC. Its translation is CASSSRGGLAKNTQYF.

This clonotype turned up a few times. This chain uses TRBV7-2 with TRBJ1-1; TRBD1 is a possible D gene (5 bases). CDR1 SGHTA and CDR2 FQGNSA come from the germline V gene. The CDR3 totals 14 residues. Trimming left V 7 bases short and J 6 bases short, with 18 bases between. The CDR3 nucleotides read TGTGCCAGCATCTTGTGGGGGTTGTCGTCTGAAGCTTTCTTT. Protein product: CASILWGLSSEAFF.

This clonotype was detected only a few times. The chain employs TRBV24-1 and TRBJ1-1, with a possible D match to TRBD1 (5 bases). Trimming stripped 5 bases from V and 1 base from J, with 10 bases between. Looked up from germline, CDR1 is KGHDR and CDR2 is SFDVKD. This CDR3 is 14 amino acids long. CDR3 residues: CATSGREPNTEAFF. CDR3 coding DNA: TGTGCCACCAGTGGCAGGGAACCGAACACTGAAGCTTTCTTT.

This clonotype appeared a few times. This chain links TRBV21-1 with TRBJ2-4; the tabulated D call, TRBD2, remains unverified against the DNA. TRBV21-1 is a recognized pseudogene. The CDR3 loop spans 17 amino acids. The CDR3 reads CASSKCPPDLAKNIQYF. The CDR3 DNA reads as TGTGCCAGCAGCAAATGCCCTCCGGATCTAGCCAAAAACATTCAGTACTTC.